This T cell receptor beta chain came from a study of cytomegalovirus exposure and HLA in healthy donors. Study-wide results and limits: The study recorded 164 TCR beta chains that were cytomegalovirus-associated. Within an earlier analysis, most TCR beta V segments proved productive either about 90% or about 30% of the time.

For this clone: The antigen remains undetermined.

The CDR3 contains 15 residues. Trimming pared 0 bases from V and 4 bases from J, leaving 10 bases between. From germline, CDR1 is SGHAT and CDR2 FQNNGV. The primer mix had 60 Vbeta and 13 Jbeta primers. As handled by the study authors: In a later analysis, of 80 million to 90 million unique beta chains, around 9.9 million appeared in at least two donors. Sequencing was performed with immunoSEQ multiplex PCR; in TCRdb, only in-frame clones are kept and a portion is missing. The V and J calls and clone size are taken from that table; D and trimming were inferred from the DNA. Found here are around 230,000 clones, 78% of them singletons; the top ten hold roughly 0.45%.

The rearrangement uses TRBV11-2 and TRBJ2-1, with D perhaps matching TRBD2 (5 bases). The specimen was PBMCs. The source of this sequence is a boy between 10 and 17 years old in good health and CMV-seronegative. DNA for the CDR3: TGTGCCAGCAGCTTAGAGGCGGGCGTATACAATGAGCAGTTCTTC. This gives the protein CASSLEAGVYNEQFF.